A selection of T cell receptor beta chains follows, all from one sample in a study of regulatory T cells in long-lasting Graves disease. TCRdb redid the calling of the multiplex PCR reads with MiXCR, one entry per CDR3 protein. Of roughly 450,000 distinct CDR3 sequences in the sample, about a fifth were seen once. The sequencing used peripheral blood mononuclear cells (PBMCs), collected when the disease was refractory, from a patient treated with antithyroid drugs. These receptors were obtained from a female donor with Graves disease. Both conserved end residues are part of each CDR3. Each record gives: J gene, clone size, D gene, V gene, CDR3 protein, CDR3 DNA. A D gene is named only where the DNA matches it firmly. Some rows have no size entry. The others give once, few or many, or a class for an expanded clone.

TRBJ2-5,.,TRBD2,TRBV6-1,CASSPRDYTKRQETQYF,TGTGCCAGCAGTCCTCGGGACTACACAAAGAGACAAGAGACCCAGTACTTC
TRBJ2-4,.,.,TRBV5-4,CASSLEQVGKNIQYF,TGTGCCAGCAGCTTGGAGCAGGTCGGCAAAAACATTCAGTACTTC
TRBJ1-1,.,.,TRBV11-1,CASSYRRGLENTEAFF,TGTGCCAGCAGCTACAGGAGGGGGTTGGAGAACACTGAAGCTTTCTTT
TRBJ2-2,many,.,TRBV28,CASSYRAAGELFF,TGTGCCAGCAGTTACAGGGCGGCCGGGGAGCTGTTTTTT
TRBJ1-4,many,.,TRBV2,CASSRRVAGEEKLFF,TGTGCCAGCAGTAGGAGAGTGGCAGGGGAGGAAAAACTGTTTTTT
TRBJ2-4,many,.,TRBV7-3,CASSLGKAGKGLAKNIQYF,TGTGCCAGCAGCTTAGGGAAGGCAGGGAAGGGCCTAGCCAAAAACATTCAGTACTTC
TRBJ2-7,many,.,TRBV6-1,CASSQGGESSYEQYF,TGTGCCAGCAGCCAAGGGGGTGAGAGCTCCTACGAGCAGTACTTC
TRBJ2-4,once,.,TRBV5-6,CASTLGQLKNIQYF,TGTGCCAGCACCCTAGGACAGCTCAAAAACATTCAGTACTTC
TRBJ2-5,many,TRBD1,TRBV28,CAINRGQETQYF,TGTGCCATTAACAGGGGACAAGAGACCCAGTACTTC
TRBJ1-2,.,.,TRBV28,CASSLGPLANYGYTF,TGTGCCAGCAGTCTAGGACCTCTTGCTAACTATGGCTACACCTTC
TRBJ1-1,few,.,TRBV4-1,CASSQDSVEAFF,TGCGCCAGCAGCCAAGATTCAGTTGAAGCTTTCTTT
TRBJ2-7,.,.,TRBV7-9,CASSSGGLEQYF,TGTGCCAGCAGCTCTGGGGGGCTCGAGCAGTACTTC
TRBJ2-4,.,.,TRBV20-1,CTARGGDLYIQYF,TGCACCGCGAGGGGGGGGGATCTGTACATTCAGTACTTC
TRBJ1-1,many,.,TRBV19,CASSIRQGGANTEAFF,TGTGCCAGTAGTATTCGGCAGGGAGGCGCGAACACTGAAGCTTTCTTT
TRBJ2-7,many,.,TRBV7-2,CASSLISLGDEQYF,TGTGCCAGCAGCTTAATTTCACTAGGAGACGAGCAGTACTTC
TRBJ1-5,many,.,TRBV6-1,CASRQWRESNQPQHF,TGTGCCAGTCGCCAGTGGAGGGAAAGCAATCAGCCCCAGCATTTT
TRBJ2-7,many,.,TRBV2,CASSEFLSGRFYEQYF,TGTGCCAGCAGTGAATTTTTGAGCGGCAGATTCTACGAGCAGTACTTC
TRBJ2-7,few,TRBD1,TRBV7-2,CASSLALWTGAAYEQYF,TGTGCCAGCAGCTTAGCTCTATGGACAGGGGCCGCTTACGAGCAGTACTTC
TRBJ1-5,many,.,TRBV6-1,CASSVELRVNQPQHF,TGTGCCAGCAGTGTAGAGCTACGCGTCAATCAGCCCCAGCATTTT
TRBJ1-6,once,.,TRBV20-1,CSAPTIGEGTANSPLHF,TGCAGTGCCCCCACAATCGGGGAAGGGACGGCAAATTCACCCCTCCACTTT
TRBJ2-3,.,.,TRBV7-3,CASSLIPRTTPAVCTQYF,TGTGCCAGCAGCTTAATCCCCCGGACGACGCCCGCAGTATGTACGCAGTATTTT
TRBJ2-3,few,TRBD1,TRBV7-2,CASTRRIGTGRSDTQYF,TGTGCCAGCACCCGAAGGATTGGGACAGGGAGGTCAGATACGCAGTATTTT